The next 32 T cell receptor beta chains were all read from a single sample in a study of cytomegalovirus exposure and HLA in healthy donors (dated by TCRdb to the late 2010s). The receptor library was made with the immunoSEQ multiplex PCR assay. For the multiplex PCR, a mixture combining 60 forward primers for TCR Vbeta segments and 13 reverse primers for TCR Jbeta segments was used. Sourced from immuneACCESS, this table was stored by TCRdb with only in-frame sequences that have V and J called. A share of the clones is absent; for the studies checked, an unresolved V gene accounts for under half, and the remainder has no known explanation. The sample records roughly 100,000 clones, around 70% of which are singletons. The top ten hold roughly 1.3% of the sample. Source material: PBMCs. Receptors originate from a middle-aged man in good health and CMV-seronegative.

In DNA, the CDR3 is TGTGCCAGCAGTTTTAGCGGGGGGGGCCAAGAGACCCAGTACTTC. This translates into CASSFSGGGQETQYF. V is TRBV25-1 and J is TRBJ2-5; 11 positions match TRBD2. This CDR3 has 15 amino acids. The V segment lost 5 bases and the J segment 1 base; nucleotides outside the gene matches: 3. CDR1 and CDR2 from the germline V gene are MGHDK and SYGVNS.

The J gene is TRBJ2-7, the V gene TRBV7-9; 9 bases agree with TRBD1. V trimming: 6 bases; J trimming: 5 bases; junction bases outside the gene matches: 14. Per the germline V gene, CDR1 is SEHNR and CDR2 is FQNEAQ (reference sequence). The CDR3 consists of 16 residues. CDR3 sequence: CASSTGPGQGWDEQYF. The CDR3, as DNA: TGTGCCAGCAGTACCGGCCCGGGACAGGGTTGGGACGAGCAGTACTTC. Combining the CDR3 with reference TRBV7-9 and TRBJ2-7 gives the whole variable domain DTGVSQNPRHKITKRGQNVTFRCDPISEHNRLYWYRQTLGQGPEFLTYFQNEAQLEKSRLLSDRFSAERPKGSFSTLEIQRTEQGDSAMYLCASSTGPGQGWDEQYFGPGTRLTVT.

This clone was seen a handful of times. The gene calls are TRBV5-6 and TRBJ1-6; 7 positions agree with TRBD1. This CDR3 spans 14 amino acids. CDR1 and CDR2 from the germline V gene are SGHDT and YYEEEE. The junction had 6 bases not matched to a gene; V was cut back by 4 bases and J by 8 bases. The CDR3 region is CASSAGTAHSPLHF. For the CDR3, the DNA is TGTGCCAGCAGCGCCGGGACAGCCCATTCACCCCTCCACTTT.

This chain uses TRBV4-1 with TRBJ1-6, with a tentative D call TRBD1 (6 bases). Germline assignment: CDR1 MGHRA and CDR2 YSYEKL. CDR3 size: 16 residues. The V gene lost 1 base and the J gene lost 3 bases, with 10 bases spanning the gap. CDR3 region: CASSQGGGVYNSPLHF. Written as DNA, the CDR3 is TGCGCCAGCAGCCAAGGAGGGGGGGTCTATAATTCACCCCTCCACTTT.

The chain uses TRBV14 and TRBJ2-7; 8 nucleotides line up with TRBD2. This CDR3 contains 20 residues. Trimming took 0 bases from V and 2 from J; bases not matched to a gene: 18. Germline V gene data show CDR1 as SGHDN and CDR2 as FVKESK. CDR3 nucleotide sequence: TGTGCCAGCAGCCAAGATCGGGCTGGACTAGCCGCCGGGCCAACCTACGAGCAGTACTTC. It yields the protein CASSQDRAGLAAGPTYEQYF.

This clone has only one observation. The genes are TRBV27 and TRBJ1-2; 11 bases line up with TRBD1. Germline V gives CDR1 MNHEY, CDR2 SMNVEV (reference sequence). Unmatched junction bases numbered 9, after V lost 2 bases and J lost 7 bases. This CDR3 contains 16 residues. The CDR3: CASSLKVGQGAFGYTF. CDR3 coding DNA: TGTGCCAGCAGTTTAAAAGTCGGACAGGGGGCATTTGGCTACACCTTC.

The chain is built from TRBV2 and TRBJ1-1; no firm D call. Germline lookup yields CDR1 SNHLY and CDR2 FYNNEI. The CDR3 covers 13 residues. V lost 2 bases, J lost 0 bases, and 4 bases lay in between. The CDR3 nucleotides read TGTGCCAGCAGTGAACAATTGAACACTGAAGCTTTCTTT. It is translated as CASSEQLNTEAFF.

This rearrangement joins TRBV7-2 to TRBJ1-3; perhaps TRBD1 as D (5 bases). Trimming left V 1 base short and J 0 bases short, with 10 bases between. The CDR3 runs 16 residues. Germline values: CDR1 SGHTA, CDR2 FQGNSA. The CDR3 spells CASSLVPQGSGNTIYF. The CDR3 coding sequence is TGTGCCAGCAGCTTAGTGCCCCAGGGCTCTGGAAACACCATATATTTT.

The gene calls are TRBV5-1 and TRBJ2-5; 12 bases agree with TRBD2. There are 16 residues in the CDR3. Germline-derived CDR1 and CDR2 are SGHRS and YFSETQ. The ends lost 1 base at V and 5 bases at J; junction bases unmatched: 6. CDR3 coding DNA: TGCGCCAGCAGCTTGTCTCTAGCGGGAGGGTTGGAGACCCAGTACTTC. Its protein is CASSLSLAGGLETQYF.

V usage is TRBV28 and J usage is TRBJ2-7, with TRBD1 as a possible D gene (7 bases). The CDR3 consists of 18 residues. Looked up from germline, CDR1 is MDHEN and CDR2 is SYDVKM. V was trimmed by 5 bases and J by 6 bases, leaving 29 bases between them. The CDR3 DNA sequence: TGTGCCAGCAGTACCCCAGGCGTCAGGGGGGTTTCGACTGGCGAGCAGTACTTC. It translates to CASSTPGVRGVSTGEQYF.

The DNA of the CDR3 is TGTGCCAGCAGCAGGACAGCGAGTTCCTACGAGCAGTACTTC. Residues: CASSRTASSYEQYF. V gene TRBV2 combines with J gene TRBJ2-7; possibly TRBD1 for D (6 bases). The CDR3 sequence is 14 residues long. V gave up 6 bases and J gave up 1 base, with 13 bases separating them. Germline V gives CDR1 SNHLY, CDR2 FYNNEI. The whole variable domain, filled in from reference TRBV2 and TRBJ2-7, reads EPEVTQTPSHQVTQMGQEVILRCVPISNHLYFYWYRQILGQKVEFLVSFYNNEISEKSEIFDDQFSVERPDGSNFTLKIRSTKLEDSAMYFCASSRTASSYEQYFGPGTRLTVT.

This clone was counted a few times. The chain joins TRBV19 to TRBJ2-7, with a possible D match to TRBD1 (5 bases). CDR3 length: 13 residues. Germline V gives CDR1 LNHDA, CDR2 SQIVND (reference sequence). Trimming shortened V by 5 bases and J by 3 bases, and 11 bases separated the two germline ends. The CDR3 DNA follows: TGTGCCAGTAGTGATAGGGGTCGCTACGAGCAGTACTTC. Translating it yields CASSDRGRYEQYF.

In DNA form, the CDR3 reads TGTGCCAGCAGCCCCGCCGGGACTAGATCCACCGATACGCAGTATTTT. This encodes CASSPAGTRSTDTQYF. This chain joins TRBV7-2 and TRBJ2-3, with TRBD2 matching over 8 bases. The V segment lost 5 bases and the J segment 6 bases; nucleotides outside the gene matches: 13. Per the germline V gene, CDR1 is SGHTA and CDR2 is FQGNSA. The CDR3 totals 16 residues. Based on the CDR3 plus reference TRBV7-2 and TRBJ2-3, the full variable domain is GAGVSQSPSNKVTEKGKDVELRCDPISGHTALYWYRQSLGQGLEFLIYFQGNSAPDKSGLPSDRFSAERTGGSVSTLTIQRTQQEDSAVYLCASSPAGTRSTDTQYFGPGTRLTVL.

J is TRBJ2-1 and V is TRBV18; 9 nucleotides line up with TRBD2. Germline CDR1 is KGHSH and CDR2 is LQKENI. The ends lost 4 bases at V and 5 bases at J; junction bases unmatched: 6. The CDR3 extends over 15 amino acids. The CDR3 reads CASSRGLADNNEQFF. CDR3 coding DNA: TGTGCCAGCTCACGGGGACTAGCAGATAACAATGAGCAGTTCTTC.

The J gene is TRBJ1-1, the V gene TRBV2; 9 nucleotides match TRBD1. J was trimmed by 0 bases and V by 6 bases; bases with no gene match: 5. Per germline, CDR1 SNHLY and CDR2 FYNNEI. This CDR3 spans 15 amino acids. The CDR3 sequence is CASRGTGRMNTEAFF. The CDR3 region has the DNA TGTGCCAGCAGGGGGACAGGGCGAATGAACACTGAAGCTTTCTTT.

This clone has a handful of counts. The chain combines TRBV7-8 with TRBJ2-3, with TRBD1 matching 10 bases. This CDR3 region has 15 residues. J was trimmed by 6 bases and V by 5 bases; bases with no gene match: 8. CDR1 SGHVS and CDR2 FQNEAQ come from the germline V gene. The CDR3 region is CASSGDRGLTDTQYF. Written as DNA, the CDR3 is TGTGCCAGCAGCGGGGACAGGGGATTAACTGATACGCAGTATTTT.

This clone has a single count. The gene calls are TRBV6-1 and TRBJ2-3, with TRBD2 as a possible D gene (6 bases). V was clipped by 4 bases and J by 3 bases, with 11 bases between them. This CDR3 region has 14 residues. CDR1 is MNHNS and CDR2 is SASEGT in the germline V gene. The CDR3 region is CASSGLGGTDTQYF. CDR3 sequence (DNA): TGTGCCAGCAGTGGGTTGGGGGGAACAGATACGCAGTATTTT.

The chain joins TRBV12-5 to TRBJ2-7; 11 bases agree with TRBD2. Trimming removed 6 bases from V and 4 bases from J; junction bases left unmatched: 26. The CDR3 contains 21 residues. Germline V gives CDR1 LGHNT, CDR2 FRNRAP. The CDR3 DNA reads as TGTGCTAGTGGCCCGGGTGGGAGGGGACTAGCGGCCTTGAAAGACGGGTACGAGCAGTACTTC. Protein: CASGPGGRGLAALKDGYEQYF. Complete variable domain (other parts from reference TRBV12-5 and TRBJ2-7): DARVTQTPRHKVTEMGQEVTMRCQPILGHNTVFWYRQTMMQGLELLAYFRNRAPLDDSGMPKDRFSAEMPDATLATLKIQPSEPRDSAVYFCASGPGGRGLAALKDGYEQYFGPGTRLTVT.

The rearrangement joins TRBV7-8 to TRBJ1-4, with 7 bases matching TRBD1. CDR1 and CDR2 from the germline V gene are SGHVS and FQNEAQ. The J segment lost 7 bases and the V segment lost 4 bases, leaving 9 bases of the junction unmatched. This CDR3 contains 15 residues. CDR3 loop: CASSWGQRGSEKLFF. Here the CDR3 DNA reads TGTGCCAGCAGCTGGGGACAGAGGGGATCTGAAAAACTGTTTTTT.

The J gene is TRBJ1-2, the V gene TRBV15; D not resolved. V lost 0 bases, J lost 8 bases, and 16 bases lay in between. The CDR3 contains 15 residues. Germline V gene lookup returns CDR1 LNHNV and CDR2 YYDKDF (reference sequence). CDR3: CATSRDPKARGGYTF. The CDR3 DNA is TGTGCCACCAGCAGAGATCCTAAGGCTCGAGGGGGCTACACCTTC.

The V and J genes are TRBV27 and TRBJ2-5, with D tentatively TRBD2 (5 bases). The J call is doubtful: the DNA matches TRBJ2-7 better. Germline V lookup: CDR1 MNHEY, CDR2 SMNVEV (reference sequence). The CDR3 is made up of 11 amino acids. The CDR3, as DNA: TGTGCCAGCAGTCCAAGCGGCGAGCAGTACTTC. It translates to CASSPSGEQYF.

This chain links TRBV19 with TRBJ1-1; D is ambiguous. Per the germline V gene, CDR1 is LNHDA and CDR2 is SQIVND (reference sequence). This CDR3 has 12 residues. Trimming took 3 bases from V and 11 from J, leaving 13 bases between them. The CDR3 loop reads CASSMGSSWAFF. The CDR3 coding sequence is TGTGCCAGTAGTATGGGCTCTTCTTGGGCTTTCTTT. The whole variable domain, filled in from reference TRBV19 and TRBJ1-1, reads DGGITQSPKYLFRKEGQNVTLSCEQNLNHDAMYWYRQDPGQGLRLIYYSQIVNDFQKGDIAEGYSVSREKKESFPLTVTSAQKNPTAFYLCASSMGSSWAFFGQGTRLTVV.

J is TRBJ1-6 and V is TRBV28, with D unclear. CDR1 and CDR2 from the germline V gene are MDHEN and SYDVKM. The CDR3 extends over 17 amino acids. Trimming took off 6 bases at V and 3 bases at J, with 18 bases between the two ends. CDR3 in amino acids: CASRVVTRGDYNSPLHF. The CDR3 DNA reads TGTGCCAGCAGGGTCGTTACCCGAGGCGACTATAATTCACCCCTCCACTTT. The variable domain in full, completed from reference TRBV28 and TRBJ1-6, reads DVKVTQSSRYLVKRTGEKVFLECVQDMDHENMFWYRQDPGLGLRLIYFSYDVKMKEKGDIPEGYSVSREKKERFSLILESASTNQTSMYLCASRVVTRGDYNSPLHFGNGTRLTVT.

The chain carries TRBV18 and TRBJ1-5; D remains ambiguous. The CDR3 consists of 13 residues. V lost 2 bases and J lost 7, with 9 bases in between. Germline V lookup: CDR1 KGHSH, CDR2 LQKENI. CDR3: CASSPDGLQPQHF. The CDR3 nucleotides read TGTGCCAGCTCACCAGACGGGTTACAGCCCCAGCATTTT.

The V and J genes are TRBV29-1 and TRBJ2-1; the D gene is possibly TRBD2 (5 bases). CDR1 and CDR2 from the germline V gene are SQVTM and ANQGSEA. The CDR3 length is 16 residues. V was cut by 0 bases and J by 6 bases, with 18 bases left in between. CDR3 bases: TGCAGCGTTGAAGATGGACTCGCCGCTAGGTCCAATGAGCAGTTCTTC. This codes for CSVEDGLAARSNEQFF.

The chain uses TRBV7-9 and TRBJ1-2, with D possibly TRBD1 on 5 matching bases. Looked up from germline, CDR1 is SEHNR and CDR2 is FQNEAQ (reference sequence). The V end was cut by 5 bases, the J end by 6 bases, with 16 bases between. This CDR3 has 14 amino acids. The CDR3 coding sequence is TGTGCCAGCAGCCAGCTCGGACAAGACCATGGCTACACCTTC. Translation: CASSQLGQDHGYTF.

The chain uses TRBV6-1 and TRBJ1-2; no firm D call. V shed 5 bases and J shed 7 bases, with 11 bases lying between them. The length of the CDR3 is 12 residues. Germline values: CDR1 MNHNS, CDR2 SASEGT. CDR3 DNA: TGTGCCAGCAGTAGGAGTCTTGGTGGCTACACCTTC. Amino acids: CASSRSLGGYTF.

The chain combines TRBV7-6 with TRBJ1-5; D may be TRBD1 (6 bases). Deletions cut 5 bases from V and 0 bases from J, with 14 bases between. CDR3 size: 16 residues. The V gene's germline CDR1 is SGHVS and CDR2 FNYEAQ. The CDR3 DNA sequence: TGTGCCAGCAGCCGCGAACAGGGTGCTAGCAATCAGCCCCAGCATTTT. Translation gives CASSREQGASNQPQHF.

The V call is TRBV27, the J call TRBJ1-6, with D unresolved. The CDR3 totals 16 residues. Trimming took 4 bases from V and 3 from J, leaving 13 bases between them. Germline-derived CDR1 and CDR2 are MNHEY and SMNVEV (reference sequence). The chain's CDR3 is CASSSQDIFYNSPLHF. The CDR3 bases are TGTGCCAGCAGTTCCCAAGACATCTTCTATAATTCACCCCTCCACTTT.

The V call is TRBV27, the J call TRBJ2-7, with D unresolved. Germline assignment: CDR1 MNHEY and CDR2 SMNVEV (reference sequence). Between the trimmed V and J ends, which lost 5 bases and 0 bases, there was a span of 14 bases. This CDR3 contains 15 residues. CDR3 nucleotide sequence: TGTGCCAGCAGTCCCCTGGGCACAAGCTCCTACGAGCAGTACTTC. Protein product: CASSPLGTSSYEQYF.

The rearrangement joins TRBV28 to TRBJ1-2; possibly TRBD1 for D (5 bases). Germline V gene data show CDR1 as MDHEN and CDR2 as SYDVKM. This CDR3 spans 13 amino acids. Between the trimmed V and J ends, which lost 5 bases and 4 bases, there was a span of 11 bases. CDR3 bases: TGTGCCAGCAGTATGACAGTTAGCTATGGCTACACCTTC. Its translation: CASSMTVSYGYTF.

The chain has TRBV14 and TRBJ2-5; D is possibly TRBD1 (5 bases). CDR3 length: 17 amino acids. The germline gives CDR1 SGHDN, CDR2 FVKESK. V was shortened by 2 bases and J by 4 bases, with 20 bases between the two germline ends. CDR3 sequence: CASSQPLTQDTRETQYF. CDR3 nucleotide sequence: TGTGCCAGCAGCCAACCCCTCACCCAGGACACCCGAGAGACCCAGTACTTC.